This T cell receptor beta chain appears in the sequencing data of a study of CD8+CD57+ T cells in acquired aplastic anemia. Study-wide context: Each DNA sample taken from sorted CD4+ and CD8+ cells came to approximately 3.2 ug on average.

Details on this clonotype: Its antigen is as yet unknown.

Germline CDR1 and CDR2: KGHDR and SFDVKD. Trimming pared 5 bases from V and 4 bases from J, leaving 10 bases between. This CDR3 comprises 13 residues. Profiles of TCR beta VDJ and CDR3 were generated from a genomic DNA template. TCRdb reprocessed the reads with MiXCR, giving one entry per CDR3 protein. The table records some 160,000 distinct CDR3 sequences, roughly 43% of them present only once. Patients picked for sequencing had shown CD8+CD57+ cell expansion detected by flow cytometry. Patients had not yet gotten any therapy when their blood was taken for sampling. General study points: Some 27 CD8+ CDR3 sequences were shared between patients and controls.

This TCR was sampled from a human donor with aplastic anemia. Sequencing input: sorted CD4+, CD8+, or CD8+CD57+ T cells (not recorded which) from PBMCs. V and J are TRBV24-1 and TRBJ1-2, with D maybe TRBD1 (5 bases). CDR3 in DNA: TGTGCCACCAGTGCACCCCAGGGCTATGGCTACACCTTC. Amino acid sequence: CATSAPQGYGYTF.